This TCR beta chain came from a study of technical replicates of blood from a handful of donors. Assay: immunoSEQ multiplex PCR; the TCRdb copy retains only in-frame clones and omits some. Of 100,000 or so clones listed, around 96% are singletons. The CDR3 covers 12 residues. The V gene's germline CDR1 is LNHDA and CDR2 SQIVND (reference sequence). V was trimmed by 8 bases and J by 1 base, leaving 7 bases between them. This clonotype was obtained from a human donor in good health. The chain combines TRBV19 with TRBJ2-3; D is unresolved. The specimen sequenced was T cells isolated from PBMCs. The CDR3, as DNA: TGTGCCAGTTGCCCAGGCACAGATACGCAGTATTTT. Its protein product is CASCPGTDTQYF.